This TCR beta chain was documented in a study of T cell responses to AZD1222 COVID-19 vaccine (dated by TCRdb to 2020 to 2022). General notes on the study: AZD1222 recipients given second doses at about 4 weeks or at about 12 weeks were pooled, since spike-specific TCR depth and breadth were not found to differ between the two schedules. A total of over 230 trial participants underwent TCR sequencing, of whom around 200 received two doses of AZD1222 and some 26 received two doses of the MenACWY control vaccine. Enrollment into the trials was organized by age into subgroups of 18-55, 56-69 and 70-plus years, and those subgroups contained roughly 140, 27 and 60 TCR-sequenced participants, respectively.

Germline trimming amounts to 2 bases on V and 5 bases on J, with 8 as the count of junction bases outside the gene matches. According to the germline V gene (reference sequence), CDR1 reads MNHEY and CDR2 reads SMNVEV. From its cysteine to its phenylalanine, the CDR3 spans 16 amino acids. Kept here is only the CDR3 DNA, which spans 48 bases and is read in frame from base 1. Study-level results and caveats: Nearly half of unique spike-specific TCRs reportedly recognized epitopes outside regions mutated in the B.1.351 and B.1.1.7 variants. The vaccine-associated CD4 TCRs covered the entire spike protein, and the dominant responses fell in regions 160-218 and 743-854. Conclusions about previously exposed vaccinees are limited, since just six or seven AZD1222 recipients were seropositive for SARS-CoV-2 at baseline. Because no day 14 peak-response samples were available, repertoires were characterized only after the peak T cell response. The 56-69-year group was small, and its depth increase did not reach significance, likely because of low power. After two AZD1222 doses, spike-specific TCR breadth and depth were significantly higher than at day 0 and than in MenACWY recipients. Most participants were white British and females outnumbered males, and the authors suggested that clonal diversity may have been underestimated.

The CDR3 regions of human TCRbeta chains were subjected to immunosequencing. Concerning the study's data processing: Repertoire TCRs were checked for matches against a reference library of SARS-CoV-2-specific TCRs that had been generated using the MIRA antigen-specificity platform. Breadth was defined as the fraction of unique TCRs that were SARS-CoV-2-associated, and depth was defined as the fraction of total T cells that were SARS-CoV-2-associated. Each spike-specific TCR was assigned to its reactive spike region and to a CD4 or CD8 class using the MIRA data. Log10-transformed breadth and depth values were compared by one-way ANOVA with Sidak's multiple comparisons tests. TCRdb mirrors the immuneACCESS table, restricted to in-frame sequences. Some clones are absent from its copies; in checked studies, under half trace to an unresolved V gene, and the reason for the others is unknown. Clone size and V and J calls were adopted from that table, with D and trimming inferred from the DNA. The sample yields some 69,000 clones; less than 90% were counted once. The ten biggest clones cover roughly 18% of the sample.

The sample's time point, from its label and the paper: baseline before first vaccination. Vaccinee samples came from UK trials COV001 and COV002, including a single-blind randomized controlled phase 2/3 trial of AZD1222 (ChAdOx1 nCoV-19) in healthy adults. For TCRbeta chain sequencing, PBMC samples from trial participants were taken at day 0 and at day 28 after the second dose. In the case of this clone: Its antigen has not been determined. Per-base quality was not reported, and no clone a single base away is much larger than it.

This sequence originates from an adult in good health. Material: peripheral blood, obtained on day 0 of AZD1222 vaccination. Rearrangement joined TRBV27 to TRBJ1-5; 8 nucleotides in the junction match TRBD1. This receptor carries the CDR3 CASSLGAGGAYQPQHF. At the DNA level, the sequence is TGTGCCAGCAGTTTAGGGGCAGGGGGCGCATATCAGCCCCAGCATTTT.